This T cell receptor beta chain was sequenced in a study of a mutant IDH1 vaccine in newly diagnosed glioma. Overall study: Males made up roughly 60% and females roughly 40% of treated patients, whose mean age was approximately 43 years. Patients got radiotherapy, temozolomide, or both beforehand, and most got both. Study-level results: Alterations occurring in top peripheral T cell clonotypes seemed unrelated to pseudoprogression.

Time point meaning: week 5, during vaccination. Vaccination comprised doses that each held 300 ug of mutant IDH1 20-mer peptide, plus topical imiquimod. Newly diagnosed WHO grade 3 or 4 IDH1-mutant, ATRX-lost astrocytomas were identified in the donors. Sequenced by immunoSEQ multiplex PCR; TCRdb stores in-frame clones only, minus some. The table shows 50,000 to 75,000 clones, with about 81% occurring only once. This clone was detected only a few times. What it binds is not known. This CDR3 has 15 amino acids. Germline loops: CDR1 SNHLY, CDR2 FYNNEI. The trim removed 7 bases at V and 0 bases at J, leaving 6 bases unmatched.

The chain couples TRBV2 to TRBJ1-3, with 7 nucleotides matching TRBD1. This sample comprised PBMCs, obtained from a glioma patient whose treatment included an IDH1 peptide vaccine. The TCR was taken from a woman between 50 and 59 years old with glioma. CDR3 in amino acids: CASNAQGDSGNTIYF. The CDR3 coding sequence is TGTGCCAGCAACGCGCAGGGGGACTCTGGAAACACCATATATTTT. The full variable domain, its missing parts supplied by reference TRBV2 and TRBJ1-3, is EPEVTQTPSHQVTQMGQEVILRCVPISNHLYFYWYRQILGQKVEFLVSFYNNEISEKSEIFDDQFSVERPDGSNFTLKIRSTKLEDSAMYFCASNAQGDSGNTIYFGEGSWLTVV.